This TCR beta chain was retrieved from a study of blood T cell repertoires in COVID-19. The V and J ends lost 6 bases and 5 bases respectively, with 13 bases between them. CDR3 length: 13 residues. Looked up from germline, CDR1 is MNHEY and CDR2 is SVGAGI. Libraries were prepared by immunoSEQ multiplex PCR; TCRdb keeps only in-frame clonotypes and omits some of them. This sample yields approximately 250,000 clones, of which about 88% are seen a single time; more than 0.75% belongs to the top ten. This clone is a singleton in its sample. The same CDR3 is also encoded by other DNA sequences in this sample.

This receptor was taken from a middle-aged man with acute or convalescent COVID-19. Sequencing was carried out using peripheral blood. The chain is built from TRBV6-5 and TRBJ1-2; tentative D call: TRBD1 (5 bases). The CDR3 protein is CASSADRGYGYTF. The CDR3 DNA is TGTGCCAGCAGCGCCGATCGGGGGTATGGCTACACCTTC.